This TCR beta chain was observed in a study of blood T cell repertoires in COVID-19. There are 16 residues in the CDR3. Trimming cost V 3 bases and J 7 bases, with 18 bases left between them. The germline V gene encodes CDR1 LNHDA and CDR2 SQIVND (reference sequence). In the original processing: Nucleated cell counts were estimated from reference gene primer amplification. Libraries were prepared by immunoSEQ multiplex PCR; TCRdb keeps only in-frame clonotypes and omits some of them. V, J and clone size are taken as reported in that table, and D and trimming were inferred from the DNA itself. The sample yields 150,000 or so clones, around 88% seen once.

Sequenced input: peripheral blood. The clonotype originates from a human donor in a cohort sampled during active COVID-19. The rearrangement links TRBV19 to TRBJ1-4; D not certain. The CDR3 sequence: CASSMYRLPDGEKLFF. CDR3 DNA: TGTGCCAGTAGTATGTATAGACTCCCCGACGGTGAAAAACTGTTTTTT.